The clone carrying this T cell receptor beta chain was seen ten or more times. Its matching antigen is unknown. TCRdb reprocessed the 5' RACE reads with MiXCR, giving one entry per CDR3 protein. The sample consists of roughly 48,000 distinct CDR3 sequences, approximately 5.7% of them appearing once. The time point here: sample taken at primary tumor resection. The sample originates from a study of spatial heterogeneity in lung cancer. Whole-study findings and limits: Compared with follow-up, resection was when ubiquitous expanded tumor TCRs appeared in blood more.

V lost 4 bases, J lost 0 bases, and 10 bases lay in between. Per the germline V gene, CDR1 is LGHNT and CDR2 is FRNRAP. This CDR3 has 15 amino acids. The chain couples TRBV12-5 to TRBJ2-1, with no clear D. Sample: PBMCs, taken at surgery. The clonotype was recovered from a male donor with early-stage non-small cell lung cancer. CDR3 in DNA: TGTGCTAGTGGTTGGGGTGGCAGCTCCTACAATGAGCAGTTCTTC. Translating it yields CASGWGGSSYNEQFF.